This T cell receptor beta chain originates from a study of regulatory T cells in long-lasting Graves disease. Study observations and caveats: Persistent disease preferred TRBV28, TRBJ1-2 and TRBJ2-5; new disease, TRBV20-1 and TRBJ2-1.

Building the TCR beta libraries relied on iRepertoire HTBI primers, and CDR3 regions underwent Arm-PCR. A single record per CDR3 protein comes from TCRdb applying MiXCR to the multiplex PCR reads. The sample yields roughly 610,000 distinct CDR3 sequences, about 16% seen once. This CDR3 region has 14 residues. The germline CDR1 and CDR2 sequences are MNHEY and SVGAGI. The V gene lost 0 bases and the J gene lost 1 base, with 6 bases spanning the gap. Sample time point: newly diagnosed GD, antithyroid drugs for less than 3 months. RNA extracted from PBMCs served as the sequencing template. The table lists this clonotype with a few counts. What it binds is unknown. This sample also belongs to another study, concerning T cells in Graves' hyperthyroidism and ophthalmopathy. As that report states: Disease duration under 2 months; hyperthyroidism patients were aged 18 to 65.

This TCR came from a young woman with Graves disease. The chain recombines TRBV6-5 with TRBJ1-1; D gene uncertain. This specimen consisted of peripheral blood mononuclear cells (PBMCs), obtained at new diagnosis, from a patient treated with antithyroid drugs. The CDR3 here is CASSYSGKNTEAFF. In DNA form, the CDR3 reads TGTGCCAGCAGTTACTCGGGCAAGAACACTGAAGCTTTCTTT.